This TCR beta chain was captured in a study of post-analysis software for immune sequencing data. Study-wide context: Secondary progressive, relapsing-remitting and progressive-relapsing multiple sclerosis were among the included disease courses.

Whole-study findings and limits: Patients showed TRBV5-6, TRBV5-1 and TRBV20-1 among about five TRBV segments more frequent than in controls.

The ends were cut back, 3 bases at V and 1 base at J, with 9 bases in the middle. Germline V CDR1 and CDR2: SQVTM, ANQGSEA. The CDR3 runs 14 residues. Sequencing libraries made from TCR beta cDNA carried unique molecular identifiers. TCRdb re-called the PCR reads through MiXCR, storing one row per CDR3 protein. The sample shows roughly 600,000 distinct CDR3 sequences, roughly 40% of them seen only once. A remark on this clonotype: Its target is unknown.

The origin of this receptor is a girl aged 10 to 17 with multiple sclerosis. Sequenced material: blood. The gene calls are TRBV29-1 and TRBJ2-2; no reliable D call. CDR3 protein: CSVDVGGNTGELFF. DNA of the CDR3: TGCAGCGTTGATGTAGGCGGGAACACCGGGGAGCTGTTTTTT.